The 25 T cell receptor beta chains below all came from one sample that was sequenced in a study of response to subunit inactivated influenza vaccine (dated by TCRdb to about 2018). The library relied on RT-PCR. TCRdb lists the instrument as Illumina HiSeq 2500. TCRdb redid the processing of the public reads, applying fastp at Q25 and MiXCR, and retained in-frame beta chains. Entries are consolidated by CDR3 protein sequence, retaining the most common genes and DNA. For this sample the table gives more than 450,000 distinct CDR3 sequences, of which 7.5% to 8.5% were detected only once. Approximately 12% of the sample is in the top ten clones. The sequencing used PBMCs from blood, collected approximately 25 months after vaccination. The receptors derive from a man aged 45-69 years who received an inactivated influenza vaccine. Donor details come from another sample of the same person, matched by shared clones.

This clonotype was picked up many times. This chain joins TRBV20-1 and TRBJ2-3; TRBD2 matches 8 bases. The CDR3 covers 15 residues. The germline V gene has CDR1 DFQATT and CDR2 SNEGSKA (reference sequence). The V and J ends lost 0 bases and 5 bases, in that order; junction bases with no gene match: 7. Here the CDR3 reads CSARETLRGVDTQYF. The CDR3 bases are TGCAGTGCTAGAGAGACTTTGCGGGGGGTAGATACGCAGTATTTT.

The sample holds a few counts of this clonotype. The rearrangement links TRBV11-2 to TRBJ2-5; 12 bases line up with TRBD2. This CDR3 has 16 amino acids. Germline V gene lookup returns CDR1 SGHAT and CDR2 FQNNGV. V gave up 4 bases and J gave up 3 bases; unmatched junction bases: 6. CDR3 sequence reads: CASSYTSGGTKETQYF. CDR3 in DNA: TGTGCCAGCAGCTACACTAGCGGGGGGACCAAAGAGACCCAGTACTTC.

This chain joins TRBV6-5 and TRBJ2-1, with 9 nucleotides matching TRBD2. Per germline, CDR1 MNHEY and CDR2 SVGAGI. The length of the CDR3 is 16 residues. V lost 2 bases, J lost 2 bases, and 4 bases stayed unmatched. CDR3: CASSYGGGRAYNEQFF. The CDR3 coding sequence is TGTGCCAGCAGTTACGGGGGCGGGAGGGCCTACAATGAGCAGTTCTTC.

This chain joins TRBV4-3 and TRBJ1-2, with TRBD1 as a possible D gene (6 bases). From germline, CDR1 is LGHNA and CDR2 YSLEER. This CDR3 is 15 amino acids long. Trimming stripped 0 bases from V and 3 bases from J, with 11 bases between. The CDR3 nucleotides read TGCGCCAGCAGCCAAGATGTTGGGGGCTACTATGGCTACACCTTC. It is translated as CASSQDVGGYYGYTF.

This clonotype came up a few times. This chain's CDR3 is CASSDGGSAGNTIYF. DNA for the CDR3: TGTGCCAGCAGTGATGGCGGCAGTGCCGGGAACACCATATATTTT. V and J are TRBV2 and TRBJ1-3; D not resolved. Per germline, CDR1 SNHLY and CDR2 FYNNEI. The V end lost 3 bases, the J end lost 7 bases, and 16 bases lay between the germline ends. This CDR3 comprises 15 residues.

The chain employs TRBV12-3 or TRBV12-4 and TRBJ2-7; 9 nucleotides align to TRBD1. The length of the CDR3 is 16 residues. The J segment lost 6 bases and the V segment lost 6 bases, leaving 15 bases of the junction unmatched. CDR3 residues: CASSRARTGAESEQYF. The CDR3 DNA is TGTGCCAGCAGCCGGGCCAGGACAGGGGCTGAAAGCGAGCAGTACTTC.

The chain is built from TRBV7-8 and TRBJ2-7; 15 positions match TRBD2. The V segment lost 5 bases and the J segment 7 bases; nucleotides outside the gene matches: 9. The CDR3 sequence is 16 residues long. From germline, CDR1 is SGHVS and CDR2 FQNEAQ. The CDR3 coding sequence is TGTGCCAGCAGCCTATTGGGACTAGCGGGAGGAGGTGAGCAGTACTTC. This encodes CASSLLGLAGGGEQYF.

This clonotype appeared a few times. The chain couples TRBV12-3 or TRBV12-4 to TRBJ2-7, with 9 bases lining up with TRBD1. V trimming: 1 base; J trimming: 2 bases; junction bases outside the gene matches: 6. The CDR3 is made up of 16 amino acids. CDR3 sequence reads: CASSLGDRAIAYEQYF. For the CDR3, the DNA is TGTGCCAGCAGTTTAGGGGACAGGGCAATTGCCTACGAGCAGTACTTC.

The CDR3 protein is CASSQVSAGGYTF. DNA of the CDR3: TGTGCCAGCAGCCAAGTCTCAGCGGGTGGCTACACCTTC. The chain recombines TRBV14 with TRBJ1-2; D is unclear. V lost 1 base, J lost 7 bases, and 10 bases lay in between. The CDR3 runs 13 residues. Germline loops: CDR1 SGHDN, CDR2 FVKESK. The entire variable domain, with the rest obtained from reference TRBV14 and TRBJ1-2, is as follows: EAGVTQFPSHSVIEKGQTVTLRCDPISGHDNLYWYRRVMGKEIKFLLHFVKESKQDESGMPNNRFLAERTGGTYSTLKVQPAELEDSGVYFCASSQVSAGGYTFGSGTRLTVV.

This clonotype came up many times. The chain combines TRBV29-1 with TRBJ1-1; D gene unclear. Trimming pared 0 bases from V and 10 bases from J, leaving 9 bases between. CDR3 length: 11 residues. Germline V lookup: CDR1 SQVTM, CDR2 ANQGSEA. The chain's CDR3 is CSVEEFQVAFF. In DNA, the CDR3 is TGCAGCGTTGAAGAATTCCAGGTAGCTTTCTTT.

The chain carries TRBV7-9 and TRBJ1-2, with D possibly TRBD1 on 5 matching bases. This CDR3 contains 11 residues. Germline-derived CDR1 and CDR2 are SEHNR and FQNEAQ (reference sequence). The CDR3 is CAAGRWDGYTF. DNA of the CDR3: TGTGCGGCGGGGCGCTGGGATGGCTACACCTTC.

The chain employs TRBV20-1 and TRBJ2-3; weak D call: TRBD1 (5 bases). Trimming took off 1 base at V and 6 bases at J, with 14 bases between the two ends. This CDR3 region has 14 residues. Germline assignment: CDR1 DFQATT and CDR2 SNEGSKA (reference sequence). The DNA for the CDR3 is TGCAGTGCTAGAGGTGCGACAGAAGCGGATACGCAGTATTTT. Amino acid sequence: CSARGATEADTQYF.

In nucleotides, the CDR3 is TGTGCCAGCAGCGCACTTAGGGATACGCAGTATTTT. Its translation is CASSALRDTQYF. V usage is TRBV14 and J usage is TRBJ2-3, with D uncertain. V was cut by 5 bases and J by 6 bases, with 9 bases left in between. Germline V gives CDR1 SGHDN, CDR2 FVKESK. This CDR3 comprises 12 residues. Variable domain in full (rest from reference TRBV14 and TRBJ2-3): EAGVTQFPSHSVIEKGQTVTLRCDPISGHDNLYWYRRVMGKEIKFLLHFVKESKQDESGMPNNRFLAERTGGTYSTLKVQPAELEDSGVYFCASSALRDTQYFGPGTRLTVL.

This clonotype appeared a few times. The chain recombines TRBV10-3 with TRBJ2-7; 12 nucleotides align to TRBD2. This CDR3 spans 17 amino acids. Losses at the gene ends were 3 bases for V and 3 bases for J; bases not matched to a gene: 9. The germline V gene has CDR1 ENHRY and CDR2 SYGVKD. The CDR3 reads CAISDYATSGGDYEQYF. CDR3 bases: TGTGCCATCAGTGACTACGCGACTAGCGGGGGTGACTACGAGCAGTACTTC.

The CDR3 DNA is TGCAGCGCCAGCTCAGGGAGAGCCGGGGAGCTGTTTTTT. Amino acids: CSASSGRAGELFF. The chain has TRBV29-1 and TRBJ2-2; D is perhaps TRBD1 or TRBD2 (5 bases each). Germline V gene data show CDR1 as SQVTM and CDR2 as ANQGSEA. The CDR3 runs to 13 residues. The V and J ends lost 7 bases and 6 bases respectively, with 15 bases between them.

The chain's CDR3 is CSAVDPKYEQYF. CDR3 nucleotide sequence: TGCAGTGCAGTTGACCCAAAGTACGAGCAGTACTTC. The chain employs TRBV20-1 and TRBJ2-7; no firm D call. CDR3 size: 12 residues. Germline lookup yields CDR1 DFQATT and CDR2 SNEGSKA (reference sequence). V gave up 6 bases and J gave up 4 bases, with 13 bases separating them.

This chain connects TRBV29-1 to TRBJ1-1, with no clear D. V was clipped by 4 bases and J by 4 bases, with 4 bases between them. This CDR3 is built from 10 residues. Germline V lookup: CDR1 SQVTM, CDR2 ANQGSEA. The CDR3 bases are TGCAGCGTTGTTCGCACTGAAGCTTTCTTT. Its protein product is CSVVRTEAFF.

The rearrangement links TRBV21-1 to TRBJ1-6; no DNA check was done on the table's D call, TRBD1. TRBV21-1 corresponds to a pseudogene. The CDR3 runs 15 residues. The CDR3 protein is CASSTRTESNSPLHF. DNA for the CDR3: TGTGCCAGCAGCACCAGGACAGAGAGTAATTCACCCCTCCACTTT.

This clonotype occurred many times. The J gene is TRBJ2-7, the V gene TRBV20-1, with D tentatively TRBD1 (6 bases). V dropped 6 bases and J dropped 6 bases, with 18 bases sitting between them. The CDR3 loop spans 13 amino acids. The germline CDR1 and CDR2 sequences are DFQATT and SNEGSKA (reference sequence). The CDR3 coding sequence is TGCAGTGCCGACCGGGACATGGGGATCGAGCAGTACTTC. Protein sequence: CSADRDMGIEQYF.

The chain uses TRBV4-3 and TRBJ2-3; 8 bases line up with TRBD1. V lost 0 bases to trimming and J lost 8 bases; unmatched junction nucleotides: 13. Germline CDR1 reads LGHNA; CDR2 reads YSLEER. The CDR3 runs to 17 residues. The CDR3 coding sequence is TGCGCCAGCAGCCAAGACCACATGAGGCAGGGGGCAGCTACGCAGTATTTT. This encodes CASSQDHMRQGAATQYF.

This clonotype was found a few times. This chain connects TRBV6-2 or TRBV6-3 to TRBJ1-4; TRBD1 matches 9 bases. Germline V gene sequence: CDR1 MNHEY, CDR2 SVGEGT. V shed 6 bases and J 10 bases; nucleotides not matched to a gene: 9. This CDR3 is 14 amino acids long. This chain's CDR3 is CASSWDRAAGKLFF. CDR3 sequence (DNA): TGTGCCAGCAGCTGGGACAGGGCGGCTGGAAAACTGTTTTTT.

This chain connects TRBV28 to TRBJ2-7; D not resolved. Trimming stripped 2 bases from V and 5 bases from J, with 10 bases between. The CDR3 loop spans 13 amino acids. Per germline, CDR1 MDHEN and CDR2 SYDVKM. The CDR3 loop is CASSLVLSDEQYF. The CDR3 nucleotides read TGTGCCAGCAGTTTAGTTTTGTCAGACGAGCAGTACTTC. Based on the CDR3 plus reference TRBV28 and TRBJ2-7, the full variable domain is DVKVTQSSRYLVKRTGEKVFLECVQDMDHENMFWYRQDPGLGLRLIYFSYDVKMKEKGDIPEGYSVSREKKERFSLILESASTNQTSMYLCASSLVLSDEQYFGPGTRLTVT.

J is TRBJ2-7 and V is TRBV7-2; a weak D match, TRBD2 (5 bases). The ends were cut back, 5 bases at V and 3 bases at J, with 14 bases in the middle. Per the germline V gene, CDR1 is SGHTA and CDR2 is FQGNSA. CDR3 length equals 14 residues. This chain's CDR3 is CASSPTTGFYEQYF. The CDR3 region has the DNA TGTGCCAGCAGCCCCACAACGGGGTTCTACGAGCAGTACTTC.

This clonotype has at least ten counts. The chain joins TRBV14 to TRBJ2-3; TRBD1 aligns across 7 bases. V was clipped by 4 bases and J by 2 bases; unmatched bases: 9. The germline CDR1 and CDR2 sequences are SGHDN and FVKESK. CDR3 length equals 16 residues. Written as DNA, the CDR3 is TGTGCCAGCAGCCGAACACCGGGACAGATCACAGATACGCAGTATTTT. Translating it yields CASSRTPGQITDTQYF.

The CDR3 reads CASSPQGRAGELFF. CDR3 DNA sequence: TGTGCCAGCAGCCCACAGGGTAGGGCCGGGGAGCTGTTTTTT. J is TRBJ2-2 and V is TRBV3-1; D may be TRBD1 (6 bases). The CDR3 has 14 amino acids. Germline values: CDR1 LGHDT, CDR2 YNNKEL (reference sequence). V dropped 4 bases and J dropped 6 bases, with 12 bases sitting between them.